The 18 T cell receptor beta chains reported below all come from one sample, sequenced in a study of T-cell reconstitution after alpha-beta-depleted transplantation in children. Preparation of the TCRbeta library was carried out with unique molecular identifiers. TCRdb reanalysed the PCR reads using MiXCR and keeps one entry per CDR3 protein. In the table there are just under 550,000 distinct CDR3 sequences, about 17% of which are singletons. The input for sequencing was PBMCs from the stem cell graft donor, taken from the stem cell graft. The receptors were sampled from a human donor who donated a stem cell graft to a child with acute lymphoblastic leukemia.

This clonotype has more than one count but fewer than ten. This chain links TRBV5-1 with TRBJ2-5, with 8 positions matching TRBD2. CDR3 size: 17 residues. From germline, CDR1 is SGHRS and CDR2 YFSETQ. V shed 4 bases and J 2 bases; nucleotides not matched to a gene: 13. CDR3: CASSPGLREGSQETQYF. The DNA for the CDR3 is TGCGCCAGCAGCCCGGGTCTCCGGGAGGGGTCACAAGAGACCCAGTACTTC.

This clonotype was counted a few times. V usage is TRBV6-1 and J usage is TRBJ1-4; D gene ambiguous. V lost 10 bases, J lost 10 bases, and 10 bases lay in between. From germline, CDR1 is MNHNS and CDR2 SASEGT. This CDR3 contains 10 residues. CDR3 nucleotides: TGTGCCACCGTTTTGGGAAAACTGTTTTTT. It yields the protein CATVLGKLFF.

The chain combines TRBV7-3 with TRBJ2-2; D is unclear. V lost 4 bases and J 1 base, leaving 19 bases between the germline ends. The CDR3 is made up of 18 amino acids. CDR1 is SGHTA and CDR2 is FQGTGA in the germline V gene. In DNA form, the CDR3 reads TGTGCCAGCAGCTCAAGCCATCTACTATACTTGAACACCGGGGAGCTGTTTTTT. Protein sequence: CASSSSHLLYLNTGELFF.

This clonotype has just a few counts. CDR3 protein: CASSPPRGQGMVVYGYTF. CDR3 nucleotides: TGTGCCAGCAGCCCCCCCCGCGGGCAGGGTATGGTTGTCTATGGCTACACCTTC. The chain has TRBV7-8 and TRBJ1-2; TRBD1 might be the D (5 bases). CDR3 length: 18 residues. The V end was cut by 5 bases, the J end by 4 bases, with 26 bases between. In germline, CDR1 is SGHVS, CDR2 FQNEAQ.

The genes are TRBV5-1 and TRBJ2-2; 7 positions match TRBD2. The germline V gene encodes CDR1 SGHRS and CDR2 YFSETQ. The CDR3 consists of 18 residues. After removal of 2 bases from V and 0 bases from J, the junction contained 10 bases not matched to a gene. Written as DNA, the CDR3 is TGCGCCAGCAGCTTCCGAGCGGGGTTACTCGCGAACACCGGGGAGCTGTTTTTT. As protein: CASSFRAGLLANTGELFF.

The CDR3 DNA reads as TGCAGCGTCTTTACAGGGGAATTAATTAACGGCTACACCTTC. This translates into CSVFTGELINGYTF. V usage is TRBV29-1 and J usage is TRBJ1-2; TRBD1 matches 7 bases. V shed 6 bases and J 8 bases; nucleotides not matched to a gene: 15. The CDR3 consists of 14 residues. Per the germline V gene, CDR1 is SQVTM and CDR2 is ANQGSEA.

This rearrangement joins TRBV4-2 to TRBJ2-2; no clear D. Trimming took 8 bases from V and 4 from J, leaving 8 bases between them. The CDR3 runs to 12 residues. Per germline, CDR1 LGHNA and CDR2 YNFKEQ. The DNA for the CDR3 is TGTGCCAGCGGGTTGAGCACCGGGGAGCTGTTTTTT. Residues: CASGLSTGELFF.

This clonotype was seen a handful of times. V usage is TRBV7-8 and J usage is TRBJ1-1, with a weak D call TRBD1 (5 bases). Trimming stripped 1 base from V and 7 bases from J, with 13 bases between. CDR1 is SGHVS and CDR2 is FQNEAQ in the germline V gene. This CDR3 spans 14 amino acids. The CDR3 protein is CASSLVAGANEAFF. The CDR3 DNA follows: TGTGCCAGCAGCTTAGTGGCCGGGGCCAATGAAGCTTTCTTT.

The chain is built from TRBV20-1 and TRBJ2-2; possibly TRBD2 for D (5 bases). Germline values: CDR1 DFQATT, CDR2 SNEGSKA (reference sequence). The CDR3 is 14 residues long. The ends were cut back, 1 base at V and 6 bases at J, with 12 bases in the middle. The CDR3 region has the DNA TGCAGTGCTAGAGTACTAGAAAAGCCCGGGGAGCTGTTTTTT. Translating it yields CSARVLEKPGELFF.

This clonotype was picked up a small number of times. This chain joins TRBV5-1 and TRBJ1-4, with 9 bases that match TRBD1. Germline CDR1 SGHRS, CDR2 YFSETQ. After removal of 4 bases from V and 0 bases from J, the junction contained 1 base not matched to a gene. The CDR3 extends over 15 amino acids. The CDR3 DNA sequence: TGCGCCAGCAGCGGGACAGGGACAACTAATGAAAAACTGTTTTTT. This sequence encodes CASSGTGTTNEKLFF.

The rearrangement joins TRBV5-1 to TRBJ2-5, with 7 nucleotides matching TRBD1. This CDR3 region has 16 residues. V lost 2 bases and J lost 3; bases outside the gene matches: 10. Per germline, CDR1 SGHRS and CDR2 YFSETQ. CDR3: CASSFRELRGKETQYF. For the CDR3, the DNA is TGCGCCAGCAGCTTTAGGGAGCTCAGGGGGAAAGAGACCCAGTACTTC.

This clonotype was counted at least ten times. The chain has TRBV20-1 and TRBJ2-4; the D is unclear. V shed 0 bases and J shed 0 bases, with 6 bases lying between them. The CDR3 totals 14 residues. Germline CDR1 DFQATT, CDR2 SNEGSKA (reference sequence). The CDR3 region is CSARDRLAKNIQYF. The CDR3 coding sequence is TGCAGTGCTAGAGATCGACTAGCCAAAAACATTCAGTACTTC.

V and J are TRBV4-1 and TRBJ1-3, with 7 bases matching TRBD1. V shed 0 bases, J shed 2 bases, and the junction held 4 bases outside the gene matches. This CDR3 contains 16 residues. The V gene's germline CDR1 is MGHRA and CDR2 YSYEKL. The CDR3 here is CASSQDPGTAGNTIYF. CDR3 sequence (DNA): TGCGCCAGCAGCCAAGACCCCGGGACAGCTGGAAACACCATATATTTT.

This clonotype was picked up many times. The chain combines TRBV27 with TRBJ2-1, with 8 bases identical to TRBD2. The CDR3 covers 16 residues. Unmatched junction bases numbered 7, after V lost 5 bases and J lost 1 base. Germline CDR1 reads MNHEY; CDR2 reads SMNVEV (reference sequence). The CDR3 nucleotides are TGTGCCAGCAGTGCCCCCACTAGCGGTTCCTACAATGAGCAGTTCTTC. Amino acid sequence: CASSAPTSGSYNEQFF.

This CDR3 is CASSQSMGQNTEAFF. Written as DNA, the CDR3 is TGTGCCAGCAGCCAATCCATGGGACAGAACACTGAAGCTTTCTTT. The V and J genes are TRBV3-1 and TRBJ1-1; tentatively, D is TRBD1 (6 bases). Trimming left V 2 bases short and J 1 base short, with 11 bases between. The germline V gene has CDR1 LGHDT and CDR2 YNNKEL (reference sequence). The CDR3 spans 15 residues.

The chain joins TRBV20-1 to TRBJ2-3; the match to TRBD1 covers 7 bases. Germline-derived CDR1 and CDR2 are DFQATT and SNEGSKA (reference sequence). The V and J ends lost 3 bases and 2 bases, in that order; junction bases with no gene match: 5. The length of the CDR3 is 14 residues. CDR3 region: CSASSGTATDTQYF. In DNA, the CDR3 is TGCAGTGCTAGCTCCGGGACAGCCACAGATACGCAGTATTTT.

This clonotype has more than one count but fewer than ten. The CDR3, as DNA: TGCGCCAGCAGCCAACCGACTAGCGGGAGGTGGTATGAGCAGTTCTTC. Translation gives CASSQPTSGRWYEQFF. The rearrangement joins TRBV4-1 to TRBJ2-1, with 13 nucleotides matching TRBD2. The CDR3 spans 16 residues. Germline CDR1 is MGHRA and CDR2 is YSYEKL. V lost 2 bases to trimming and J lost 8 bases; unmatched junction nucleotides: 6.

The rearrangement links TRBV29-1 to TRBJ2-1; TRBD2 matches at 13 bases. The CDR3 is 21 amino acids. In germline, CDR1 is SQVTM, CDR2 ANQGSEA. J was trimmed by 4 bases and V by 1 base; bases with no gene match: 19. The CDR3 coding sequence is TGCAGCGTTGAAGCCCCAGGGACTAGCGGGGCGTACCCAAAGACGTACAATGAGCAGTTCTTC. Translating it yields CSVEAPGTSGAYPKTYNEQFF.